This paragraph reports one T cell receptor (beta chain). Its cognate antigen is unknown. This sample stems from a study of CD8 T cells in Susac syndrome. Study details: When blood was collected, patients with Susac syndrome were therapy-naive, were taking corticosteroids, or were receiving intravenous immunoglobulin alone. Notes on the study in general: In total CD8+ repertoires, about 15 Susac-specific public clones were found, and several in CD8+ TEMRA repertoires.

CDR1 is KGHDR and CDR2 is SFDVKD in the germline V gene. V was pared by 3 bases and J by 1 base, with 8 bases between. The CDR3 spans 14 residues. Each Susac syndrome patient had definite or probable disease by recently defined criteria. The RNA input was roughly 0.45 to 1 ug, and it was reverse transcribed with random hexamers. The TCR beta CDR3 was amplified by immunoSEQ multiplex PCR across 54 Vbeta, 13 Jbeta. MiXCR, run by TCRdb on the immunoSEQ multiplex PCR reads, gives a single entry per CDR3 protein. The sample contains roughly 89,000 distinct CDR3 sequences, around 96% of which appear only once.

The sequence was obtained from a human donor with Susac syndrome. What was sequenced was CD8+ T cells from PBMCs. This chain connects TRBV24-1 to TRBJ2-5; D may be TRBD2 (5 bases). CDR3 sequence: CATSDAGVQETQYF. CDR3 nucleotide sequence: TGTGCCACCAGTGATGCCGGGGTCCAAGAGACCCAGTACTTC.